The 26 T cell receptor beta chains below were found in one sample sequenced in a study of blood T cell repertoires in COVID-19. The assay was immunoSEQ multiplex PCR, and TCRdb's table has in-frame clones only and misses some. The sample comprises 95,000 to 100,000 clones, about 85% of which are singletons, and 1.5% to 2% rests with the top ten. Source material: peripheral blood. Receptors originate from a woman in her seventies with active or convalescent COVID-19.

The chain employs TRBV5-1 and TRBJ2-1; 10 bases line up with TRBD2. V trimming: 4 bases; J trimming: 7 bases; junction bases outside the gene matches: 5. In germline, CDR1 is SGHRS, CDR2 YFSETQ. The CDR3 loop spans 14 amino acids. Here the CDR3 reads CASSDLAGVNEQFF. The CDR3 bases are TGCGCCAGCAGCGACCTAGCGGGAGTTAATGAGCAGTTCTTC.

V gene TRBV5-4 combines with J gene TRBJ1-1; 10 nucleotides match TRBD1. Per the germline V gene, CDR1 is SGHNT and CDR2 is YYREEE (reference sequence). CDR3 length: 15 residues. The V segment lost 4 bases and the J segment 4 bases; nucleotides outside the gene matches: 7. This chain's CDR3 is CASSADRGHPTEAFF. The CDR3 DNA is TGTGCCAGCAGCGCCGACAGGGGGCATCCCACTGAAGCTTTCTTT.

A few counts support this clone. The chain employs TRBV30 and TRBJ1-1; 7 bases are shared with TRBD1. This CDR3 region has 12 residues. Losses at the gene ends were 5 bases for V and 4 bases for J; bases not matched to a gene: 4. Germline V gene lookup returns CDR1 GTSNPN and CDR2 SVGIG (reference sequence). DNA for the CDR3: TGTGCCTGGGACAGGGCTTCCACTGAAGCTTTCTTT. Translation gives CAWDRASTEAFF. The whole variable domain, filled in from reference TRBV30 and TRBJ1-1, reads SQTIHQWPATLVQPVGSPLSLECTVEGTSNPNLYWYRQAAGRGLQLLFYSVGIGQISSEVPQNLSASRPQDRQFILSSKKLLLSDSGFYLCAWDRASTEAFFGQGTRLTVV.

This clone was counted a single time. The chain couples TRBV19 to TRBJ2-7; 9 bases line up with TRBD1. Germline V lookup: CDR1 LNHDA, CDR2 SQIVND (reference sequence). The CDR3 is 15 residues long. V dropped 9 bases and J dropped 0; count of bases not matched to a gene: 9. The CDR3 loop is CASRRTGGYSYEQYF. As DNA, the CDR3 is TGTGCCAGCAGACGTACAGGGGGCTACTCCTACGAGCAGTACTTC.

This chain connects TRBV28 to TRBJ1-2; 10 bases line up with TRBD1. Germline V gives CDR1 MDHEN, CDR2 SYDVKM. This CDR3 comprises 14 residues. Unmatched junction bases numbered 5, after V lost 2 bases and J lost 8 bases. This chain's CDR3 is CASSLRDRGGGYTF. DNA of the CDR3: TGTGCCAGCAGTTTACGGGACAGGGGAGGCGGCTACACCTTC.

The chain couples TRBV6-5 to TRBJ2-7, with TRBD2 matching 9 bases. The CDR3 has 14 residues. Looked up from germline, CDR1 is MNHEY and CDR2 is SVGAGI. V shed 9 bases and J 2 bases; nucleotides not matched to a gene: 8. CDR3 in DNA: TGTGCCAGTACACCGGCGGGGGGGACCTACGAGCAGTACTTC. Protein sequence: CASTPAGGTYEQYF.

This chain uses TRBV7-9 with TRBJ2-2; maybe TRBD1 (6 bases). Germline lookup yields CDR1 SEHNR and CDR2 FQNEAQ (reference sequence). CDR3 length: 14 amino acids. V gave up 4 bases and J gave up 4 bases, with 10 bases separating them. CDR3 in DNA: TGTGCCAGCAGCTCCAGGGGAGCCACCGGGGAGCTGTTTTTT. Translating it yields CASSSRGATGELFF.

In this sample, this clone turned up once. V is TRBV15 and J is TRBJ1-1, with D unclear. V was shortened by 0 bases and J by 5 bases, with 13 bases between the two germline ends. The CDR3 has 15 amino acids. Germline loops: CDR1 LNHNV, CDR2 YYDKDF (reference sequence). CDR3 residues: CATSRDWEGRTEAFF. CDR3 DNA: TGTGCCACCAGCAGAGATTGGGAGGGTCGGACTGAAGCTTTCTTT.

The rearrangement uses TRBV13 and TRBJ2-3; D possibly corresponds to TRBD1 (6 bases). The CDR3 totals 14 residues. V was shortened by 3 bases and J by 1 base, with 8 bases between the two germline ends. CDR1 and CDR2 (germline): PRHDT, FYEKMQ (reference sequence). DNA of the CDR3: TGTGCCAGCAGCTTCCGACAGGGCACAGATACGCAGTATTTT. Translation: CASSFRQGTDTQYF.

The chain recombines TRBV18 with TRBJ2-1, with 7 bases identical to TRBD2. Germline V CDR1 and CDR2: KGHSH, LQKENI. V dropped 5 bases and J dropped 1; count of bases not matched to a gene: 5. There are 15 residues in the CDR3. In DNA form, the CDR3 reads TGTGCCAGCTCATTTGGGAGGGATTCCTACAATGAGCAGTTCTTC. It translates to CASSFGRDSYNEQFF. The full variable domain, with the rest looked up from reference TRBV18 and TRBJ2-1, is NAGVMQNPRHLVRRRGQEARLRCSPMKGHSHVYWYRQLPEEGLKFMVYLQKENIIDESGMPKERFSAEFPKEGPSILRIQQVVRGDSAAYFCASSFGRDSYNEQFFGPGTRLTVL.

The V gene is TRBV19, the J gene TRBJ2-3; 8 nucleotides agree with TRBD1. CDR3 length equals 16 residues. Germline CDR1 is LNHDA and CDR2 is SQIVND (reference sequence). The ends lost 5 bases at V and 1 base at J; junction bases unmatched: 8. This CDR3 is CASSPRQGPRTDTQYF. The CDR3 bases are TGTGCCAGTAGTCCCAGACAGGGGCCCCGCACAGATACGCAGTATTTT. The full variable domain, rest sourced from reference TRBV19 and TRBJ2-3, is DGGITQSPKYLFRKEGQNVTLSCEQNLNHDAMYWYRQDPGQGLRLIYYSQIVNDFQKGDIAEGYSVSREKKESFPLTVTSAQKNPTAFYLCASSPRQGPRTDTQYFGPGTRLTVL.

The V gene is TRBV29-1, the J gene TRBJ1-2; 10 nucleotides align to TRBD1. Trimming removed 4 bases from V and 8 bases from J; junction bases left unmatched: 4. This CDR3 has 12 residues. The germline CDR1 and CDR2 sequences are SQVTM and ANQGSEA. This CDR3 reads CSVGDRGQGYTF. CDR3 nucleotide sequence: TGCAGCGTTGGCGACAGGGGGCAAGGCTACACCTTC.

This sequence joins TRBV6-5 and TRBJ1-2; 7 bases fit TRBD1. With V trimmed by 6 bases and J by 6 bases, 13 bases remained unmatched. CDR1 is MNHEY and CDR2 is SVGAGI in the germline V gene. The CDR3 totals 15 residues. The CDR3 spells CASSLSNRGMDGYTF. DNA for the CDR3: TGTGCCAGCAGCCTCTCTAACAGGGGAATGGATGGCTACACCTTC.

This chain links TRBV9 with TRBJ2-1; 9 nucleotides line up with TRBD1. This CDR3 is built from 15 residues. CDR1 SGDLS and CDR2 YYNGEE come from the germline V gene. The trim removed 4 bases at V and 5 bases at J, leaving 7 bases unmatched. The CDR3 loop reads CASSPRQGGNNEQFF. The CDR3 nucleotides read TGTGCCAGCAGCCCACGACAGGGGGGAAACAATGAGCAGTTCTTC.

The V gene is TRBV19, the J gene TRBJ1-6, with 7 bases lining up with TRBD1. Germline CDR1 and CDR2: LNHDA and SQIVND (reference sequence). This CDR3 region has 15 residues. Germline trimming cut 6 bases from V and 6 bases from J; bases unmatched to any gene: 8. As DNA, the CDR3 is TGTGCCAGTAGGCCCCGGACAGGTCTTAATTCACCCCTCCACTTT. Its translation is CASRPRTGLNSPLHF.

On this clone itself: The sample holds other DNA sequences that translate to the same CDR3. V gene TRBV5-1 combines with J gene TRBJ1-1, with a possible D match to TRBD1 (5 bases). Germline CDR1 SGHRS, CDR2 YFSETQ. CDR3 length: 13 amino acids. V lost 6 bases and J lost 1, with 10 bases in between. The chain's CDR3 is CASTTRENTEAFF. The CDR3, as DNA: TGCGCCAGCACCACCAGGGAGAACACTGAAGCTTTCTTT.

V and J are TRBV29-1 and TRBJ2-7, with D tentatively TRBD2 (6 bases). V was trimmed by 6 bases and J by 3 bases, leaving 15 bases between them. CDR1 and CDR2 (germline): SQVTM, ANQGSEA. The CDR3 runs 13 residues. The CDR3 DNA reads as TGCAGCGTCCTCTTGGCGGGGAGCTACGAGCAGTACTTC. Its protein is CSVLLAGSYEQYF.

The rearrangement joins TRBV5-6 to TRBJ1-1; possible D gene TRBD1, 5 bases. This CDR3 contains 16 residues. CDR1 is SGHDT, CDR2 YYEEEE, per germline. Trimming left V 3 bases short and J 3 bases short, with 18 bases between. CDR3 residues: CASSSRDLGGDTEAFF. CDR3 DNA sequence: TGTGCCAGCAGCTCCCGGGACCTTGGAGGGGACACTGAAGCTTTCTTT.

The genes are TRBV15 and TRBJ2-3, with 8 positions matching TRBD1. V gave up 6 bases and J gave up 1 base; unmatched junction bases: 6. This CDR3 spans 15 amino acids. Germline CDR1 LNHNV, CDR2 YYDKDF (reference sequence). The CDR3, as DNA: TGTGCCACCAGGCCAGGGGGCGCCGGCACAGATACGCAGTATTTT. Amino acid sequence: CATRPGGAGTDTQYF.

The chain couples TRBV30 to TRBJ1-5; TRBD1 might be the D (6 bases). In germline, CDR1 is GTSNPN, CDR2 SVGIG (reference sequence). V was trimmed by 8 bases and J by 3 bases, leaving 11 bases between them. This CDR3 has 12 residues. DNA of the CDR3: TGTGCCCGCAGGGGAAACAATCAGCCCCAGCATTTT. Translating gives CARRGNNQPQHF.

This clone was observed a single time. V usage is TRBV19 and J usage is TRBJ1-1; D is uncertain. The CDR3 sequence is 15 residues long. Trimming stripped 5 bases from V and 0 bases from J, with 13 bases between. The germline V gene encodes CDR1 LNHDA and CDR2 SQIVND (reference sequence). CDR3 nucleotides: TGTGCCAGTAGTCCGGGGAGCTCGATGAACACTGAAGCTTTCTTT. Translation: CASSPGSSMNTEAFF.

V is TRBV7-3 and J is TRBJ2-5, with TRBD2 matching 8 bases. CDR3 length: 15 residues. Germline CDR1 SGHTA, CDR2 FQGTGA. Unmatched junction bases numbered 7, after V lost 6 bases and J lost 1 base. The DNA of the CDR3 is TGTGCCAGCAGGCTAACGAGCGGGAGCCAAGAGACCCAGTACTTC. This encodes CASRLTSGSQETQYF.

The V call is TRBV5-8, the J call TRBJ2-3, with D possibly being TRBD2 (6 bases). The CDR3 spans 13 residues. V was pared by 0 bases and J by 5 bases, with 7 bases between. Germline CDR1 reads SGHTS; CDR2 reads YDEGEE. In DNA, the CDR3 is TGTGCCAGCAGCTTGGTGGGGGGAGATACGCAGTATTTT. This sequence encodes CASSLVGGDTQYF.

The chain has TRBV5-6 and TRBJ2-7; 16 bases line up with TRBD2. Germline lookup yields CDR1 SGHDT and CDR2 YYEEEE. CDR3 length: 16 residues. J lost 4 bases, V lost 4 bases, and 5 bases had no gene match. This CDR3 reads CASSRGTSGRGYEQYF. CDR3 sequence (DNA): TGTGCCAGCAGCCGCGGGACTAGCGGGAGGGGGTACGAGCAGTACTTC.

The genes are TRBV5-6 and TRBJ1-2; D is ambiguous. The V gene's germline CDR1 is SGHDT and CDR2 YYEEEE. V shed 6 bases and J shed 7 bases, with 13 bases lying between them. The CDR3 loop spans 12 amino acids. CDR3 nucleotides: TGTGCCAGCACCTCCCCTCTCCTTGGCTACACCTTC. Residues: CASTSPLLGYTF.

The gene calls are TRBV5-1 and TRBJ1-2; no clear D. Germline V lookup: CDR1 SGHRS, CDR2 YFSETQ. The CDR3 covers 15 residues. V was cut by 2 bases and J by 4 bases, with 15 bases left in between. CDR3 sequence: CASSFDGPSGYGYTF. CDR3 nucleotide sequence: TGCGCCAGCAGCTTTGACGGTCCCTCGGGCTATGGCTACACCTTC.